This is a list of T cell receptor beta chains from one sample in a study of blood T cells in healthy people across ages. TCRdb reanalysed the 5' RACE reads using MiXCR and keeps one entry per CDR3 protein. Among 1.5 million or so distinct CDR3 sequences listed, 35% to 45% were seen once. The specimen was blood. The source is a woman aged 18-29 years in good health. Both conserved end residues are part of each CDR3. The D gene is left open where the match is weak. Where a row states a size, it is once, few, many or the class of an expanded clone; other rows omit it.

d_call	j_call	v_call	clone_size	cdr3_aa	cdr3_nt
TRBD2	TRBJ2-3	TRBV7-2	few	CASSPQAGVVDTQYF	TGTGCCAGCAGCCCCCAAGCGGGGGTAGTCGATACGCAGTATTTT
.	TRBJ2-5	TRBV30	.	CAWSRLGAANEQYF	TGTGCCTGGAGTAGGCTGGGGGCCGCCAATGAGCAGTACTTC
TRBD2	TRBJ2-7	TRBV20-1	few	CSARPSGKVSYEQYF	TGCAGTGCTAGACCTAGCGGGAAGGTATCCTACGAGCAGTACTTC
.	TRBJ2-6	TRBV12-3/TRBV12-4	.	CASSYTAGTGANVLTF	TGTGCCAGCAGTTATACCGCCGGAACTGGGGCCAACGTCCTGACTTTC
.	TRBJ1-2	TRBV6-2/TRBV6-3	.	CASSYSLSFYGYTF	TGTGCCAGCAGTTACAGCTTATCCTTCTATGGCTACACCTTC
TRBD2	TRBJ2-1	TRBV7-2	few	CASSFQAGGSDNEQFF	TGTGCCAGCAGTTTCCAAGCGGGAGGGTCGGACAATGAGCAGTTCTTC
.	TRBJ1-1	TRBV18	few	CASSPRTPRTVAFF	TGTGCCAGCTCACCAAGGACCCCCCGCACCGTAGCTTTCTTT
TRBD1	TRBJ1-5	TRBV4-1	.	CASSQSKGQGLDQPQHF	TGCGCCAGCAGCCAAAGTAAGGGACAGGGGCTTGATCAGCCCCAGCATTTT
TRBD2	TRBJ2-5	TRBV4-3	.	CVSSQVGLAGNEQYF	TGCGTCAGCAGCCAAGTGGGTCTAGCGGGGAATGAGCAGTACTTC
.	TRBJ1-2	TRBV6-6	.	CASRTGQYPNYGYTF	TGTGCCAGCAGAACAGGACAGTACCCCAACTATGGCTACACCTTC
.	TRBJ1-1	TRBV5-1	.	CASSLTPGVEAFF	TGCGCCAGCAGCTTGACCCCAGGGGTAGAAGCTTTCTTT
TRBD2	TRBJ2-1	TRBV7-2	many	CASSSLAGSYNEQFF	TGTGCCAGCAGCTCCCTAGCGGGGTCCTACAATGAGCAGTTCTTC
TRBD2	TRBJ2-3	TRBV12-3/TRBV12-4	once	CASSPPWAGADTQYF	TGTGCCAGCAGTCCCCCTTGGGCGGGGGCAGATACGCAGTATTTT
.	TRBJ1-6	TRBV7-2	.	CASSRRAGSPLHF	TGTGCCAGCAGCCGTCGGGCGGGCTCACCCCTCCACTTT
TRBD2	TRBJ2-2	TRBV5-4	.	CASSILAGGHNTGELFF	TGTGCCAGCAGTATACTAGCGGGAGGACATAACACCGGGGAGCTGTTTTTT
.	TRBJ2-7	TRBV21-1	.	CASSKDRQGAYEQYF	TGTGCCAGCAGCAAAGACAGACAGGGGGCCTACGAGCAGTACTTC
TRBD2	TRBJ2-3	TRBV6-6	.	CASSYPSGGGTDTQYF	TGTGCCAGCAGTTACCCTAGCGGGGGCGGAACAGATACGCAGTATTTT
.	TRBJ2-1	TRBV20-1	.	CSAVLAGTTYNEQFF	TGCAGTGCTGTCCTCGCGGGGACCACATACAATGAGCAGTTCTTC
.	TRBJ1-6	TRBV2	.	CASSLHSPLHF	TGTGCCAGCAGTTTGCATTCACCCCTCCACTTT
.	TRBJ1-6	TRBV6-2/TRBV6-3	few	CASRTGAYNSPLHF	TGTGCCAGCAGAACGGGGGCTTATAATTCACCCCTCCACTTT
.	TRBJ2-5	TRBV11-2	.	CASSLVRAQYF	TGTGCCAGCAGCTTAGTAAGGGCGCAGTACTTC
TRBD2	TRBJ2-2	TRBV27	.	CASHPRETGELFF	TGTGCCAGCCACCCGCGGGAGACCGGGGAGCTGTTTTTT
.	TRBJ1-1	TRBV20-1	few	CSARRGSVNTEAFF	TGCAGTGCCCGGCGGGGGTCCGTGAACACTGAAGCTTTCTTT
.	TRBJ2-1	TRBV21-1	.	CASSIGDRAYNEQFF	TGTGCCAGCAGCATAGGGGACAGGGCATACAATGAGCAGTTCTTC
.	TRBJ2-7	TRBV6-5	few	CASSYTLGGYEQYF	TGTGCCAGCAGTTACACCTTAGGGGGGTACGAGCAGTACTTC
TRBD2	TRBJ2-7	TRBV2	.	CASTGGGLSYEQYF	TGTGCCAGCACGGGGGGAGGTCTCTCCTACGAGCAGTACTTC
.	TRBJ2-3	TRBV6-6	.	CASSYRGPTFSTDTQYF	TGTGCCAGCAGTTACAGGGGACCCACATTTAGCACAGATACGCAGTATTTT
.	TRBJ2-1	TRBV20-1	.	CSAGGVSTGHLYNEQFF	TGCAGTGCTGGAGGGGTCTCAACGGGACACCTCTACAATGAGCAGTTCTTC